This TCR beta chain is drawn from a study of cytomegalovirus exposure and HLA in healthy donors (TCRdb year 2017). With respect to the entire study: According to an earlier analysis of a few hundred of the donors, about 180 million T cells yielded roughly 110 million unique TCR beta sequences and approximately 300 Gb of sequence data. About 280 gigabases of sequencing data and 91 million or so unique TCR sequences made up an early release that covered several hundred HLA-typed donors. Of the 350 to 450 genotyped donors, roughly 80% fell in the genetic ancestry cluster associated with self-reported Caucasian donors. The study aimed to test whether signatures of past pathogen exposure could be identified by cataloging public T cell receptors. The study used immunosequencing to profile the T cell repertoires of approximately 650 subjects and linked those repertoires to cytomegalovirus serostatus. Besides the first cohort of about 730 subjects, a separate validation cohort made up of around 120 different subjects was used. The study combined high-throughput TCR immunosequencing, statistical association of individual TCRs with disease status, and machine learning to predict cytomegalovirus infection status. In a later analysis, previously published TCR beta repertoires from about 640 donors were re-analyzed and high-resolution HLA genotyping was added so that TCR occurrence patterns could be studied. Rather than using new phenotypic data, the later analysis identified candidate immune exposures from TCR beta sequences and from how often those sequences occurred across donors. To decide whether each TCR beta V gene segment behaved as functional or pseudogenic, an earlier analysis of several hundred of the donors relied on high-throughput TCR beta sequencing. Donor age, sex, ethnicity and CMV serostatus were compiled together with the repertoire data. A later genetic analysis took genome-wide SNP genotypes for about 55% of the roughly 700 donors and used that subset as a discovery cohort. Every repertoire in the discovery cohort had been generated on one and the same sequencing platform. HLA typing covered class I and class II loci at four-digit resolution. The number of typed donors differed by locus: 629-630 for A, B, C, DRB1 and DQB1; 500 to 550 for DQA1; around 610 for DPA1; and around 450 for DPB1. Several DR-DQ haplotypes were handled as single units for association and clustering because linkage in the cohort was strong. Among some 410 genotyped donors of the cohort, an average of approximately 230,000 unique TCR beta nucleotide sequences were sequenced per donor, around 20% of them non-productive.

Overall results and qualifications from the work: About 17 rarely observed V segments, including chromosome 9 orphons, were excluded from the earlier analysis of approximately 500 of the donors because counts were too low. Most TCR sequences were observed very rarely across donors, whereas some public TCRs were present in many individuals. A cluster of highly shared sequence variants was judged likely to represent a technical artifact of the sequencing pipeline. Some IMGT-functional V segments, including TRBV6-2 and TRBV6-3, could not be distinguished by the 87-base-pair reads and were therefore excluded. A further reported finding was that TCR beta sequences accurately predicted the HLA-A and HLA-B alleles for most subjects in the first cohort. Roughly uniform sequencing depth across donors was assumed in presence/absence analyses, although this assumption may not hold. The authors suggested that the approach could potentially be generalized to other disease states and immunological phenotypes. Linkage disequilibrium might explain the correlated functional status among segregating V segments, but an unknown experimental factor could not be excluded. Most CMV-associated TCR beta chains appeared to be HLA-restricted in a later analysis, and the HLA associations seemed to be driven largely by CMV exposure. Because HLA typing was missing for some donors at each locus, association tests included only the typed subset. In a later analysis, HLA-associated TCR beta chains were found to be more clonally expanded and to have lower generation probabilities than equally common non-associated chains. Cytomegalovirus status was reported to be diagnosed by the classifier with high specificity and sensitivity in both the original and validation cohorts. In a later analysis, TCR association rates were found to vary across HLA loci, with the most associated TCRs seen for DRB1 alleles and the fewest for HLA-C alleles. In a later genetic analysis, fewer N-insertions in productive TCRs were reported among donors in an Asian-associated ancestry cluster than the 666-donor mean. A later analysis associated 16,951 TCR beta sequences with specific HLA alleles at a false discovery rate of 0.05. In this cohort, only TCR beta chains were sequenced, and detectable features were limited by the absence of alpha or paired-chain data. In vitro tests confirmed that a few of the cytomegalovirus-associated TCR beta chains recognize cytomegalovirus antigens. According to a later analysis, parvovirus B19, influenza, CMV and Epstein-Barr virus appeared linked to several top co-occurrence clusters. V-gene and J-gene trimming of TCR beta chains was associated with a missense DCLRE1C variant in a later genetic analysis, and the association was replicated in an independent cohort. In an earlier analysis of approximately 600 of the donors, most TCR beta V segments were observed in productive rearrangements about 90% or about 30% of the time, broadly matching IMGT annotations. The only immune exposure information available for the cohort was CMV serostatus. Assigning TCR associations to individual alleles was difficult when HLA alleles, especially DR and DQ, strongly co-occurred. The study gave a list of under 200 TCR beta chains associated with cytomegalovirus.

The cohort consisted of some 670 healthy bone marrow donors. At the time of sampling, every cohort member was nominally healthy, though immune exposures that went unrecorded were likely present. The donor was CMV seropositive and belonged to the group of about 290 seropositive cohort members. Each donor provided a peripheral blood sample, and peripheral blood mononuclear cells were used for TCR beta sequencing. The Qiagen DNeasy Blood Extraction Kit was used to extract genomic DNA from the blood cell samples. A remark on this clone: This clone's antigen is unknown. Within one base of it there is no much larger clone, and no base qualities were kept.

The germline V gene provides CDR1 SGHRS and CDR2 YFSETQ. Including the terminal cysteine and phenylalanine, the CDR3 comprises 15 residues. The DNA shown is the 45-base CDR3, in frame from base 1. Trimming costs V 0 bases and J 5 bases, and their ends lie 11 bases apart. Library preparation employed the immunoSEQ multiplex PCR assay. For the multiplex PCR, a mixture combining 60 forward primers for TCR Vbeta segments and 13 reverse primers for TCR Jbeta segments was used. The CDR3 region of rearranged TCR beta genes was amplified from genomic DNA with a multiplex PCR assay. The amplified TCR beta libraries were sequenced on the Illumina HiSeq System as 87-base-pair reads. Regarding the original processing steps: Across the 640 or so repertoires, a later analysis counted tens of millions of unique TCR beta chains, some 11 million of which were shared by at least two donors. A nearest-neighbor algorithm error-corrected the raw reads and collapsed the reads into unique sequences, merging closely related sequences to remove PCR and sequencing errors. CDR3 sequences were aligned to IMGT reference sequences to assign V, D and J gene segments. For a sequence to be retained, a match of at least six nucleotides was required to both a V gene segment and a J gene segment. Rearrangements were called productive when the CDR3 lacked stop codons and stayed in frame with V and J; all others were non-productive. Following IMGT convention, CDR3 was defined as the stretch from the second conserved V-encoded cysteine up to the conserved J-encoded phenylalanine. Sequences without an unambiguous match to a single V gene segment were excluded from the earlier analysis of about 600 of the donors. An earlier analysis of roughly 590 of the donors called V segments functional above 56.7% productive rearrangements and segregating when the between-donor standard deviation exceeded 5%. A statistical classification framework was built to diagnose cytomegalovirus status from the catalog of TCR beta chain sequences. A later analysis assigned V and J genes by comparing TCR nucleotide sequences with IMGT/GENE-DB human TR gene sequences. In a later analysis, CDR3 sequences and most-parsimonious VDJ recombination scenarios were assigned using the TCRdist pipeline. In a later analysis, every TCR beta chain was defined by the combination of its CDR3 amino acid sequence and its V-gene family, and reads without a unique V-gene family were dropped. In a later analysis, around 650 highly shared, low-generation-probability nucleotide sequences were removed to address suspected cross-contamination and a sequencing artifact. In a later analysis, a clonal expansion index for each public chain was calculated from normalized within-repertoire ranks of inferred template counts. In a later analysis, generation probabilities were computed with a VDJ recombination model fitted to out-of-frame rearrangements, and the resulting probabilities were checked against IGoR. A later analysis scored TCR-TCR, TCR-HLA and TCR-CMV co-occurrence with hypergeometric tests, applying a repertoire-size bias correction to TCR pairs. In a later analysis, false discovery rates were estimated by permuting HLA or CMV assignments 20 times. In a later analysis, co-occurring TCRs were grouped using DBSCAN, with TCRdist sequence similarity added in when clustering inside HLA-allele-positive subsets. For co-occurrence clustering, repertoires with fewer than 30,000 or more than 120,000 public chains were excluded, along with five repertoires with anomalous nucleotide sharing. Entries here come from immuneACCESS through TCRdb and include only in-frame sequences with V and J called. Some clones fail to appear in such tables; in the studies checked, an unresolved V gene covers under half of the shortfall, and the cause of the remainder is unknown. V and J calls and clone size are as listed in that table; D and trimming were resolved from the DNA. Present in this sample are approximately 180,000 clones, over 9.5% of which were seen just once. The ten top clones hold over 6.5% of the sample.

The chain couples TRBV5-1 to TRBJ2-2; TRBD2 is a possible D gene, resting on 5 matching bases. This clonotype originated in a man in his fifties in good health and CMV-seropositive. Input material: PBMCs. The CDR3 reads as follows: CASSLEVGGTGELFF. The nucleotides read TGCGCCAGCAGCTTGGAAGTGGGCGGGACCGGGGAGCTGTTTTTT.